The 2 T cell receptor beta chains presented below share a single source sample, sequenced in a study of blood T cell repertoires in COVID-19. TCRdb keeps only in-frame clones here, not all; method: immunoSEQ multiplex PCR. The data hold fewer than 300,000 clones, with around 87% observed a single time. Sequencing was done on a sample of peripheral blood. The origin of the receptors is a woman between 35 and 50 years old who had recovered from COVID-19.

The CDR3 sequence: CASRGQGEDAFF. The CDR3, as DNA: TGTGCCAGTAGGGGACAGGGGGAGGATGCTTTCTTT. This chain uses TRBV19 with TRBJ1-1, with 11 bases identical to TRBD1. The germline gives CDR1 LNHDA, CDR2 SQIVND (reference sequence). The CDR3 sequence is 12 residues long. J lost 11 bases, V lost 6 bases, and 5 bases had no gene match.

The J gene is TRBJ1-2, the V gene TRBV10-3; 11 bases are shared with TRBD1. CDR1 and CDR2 (germline): ENHRY, SYGVKD. The CDR3 sequence is 13 residues long. The V and J ends lost 4 bases and 7 bases, in that order; junction bases with no gene match: 2. CDR3 in amino acids: CAISGGQGAGYTF. CDR3 nucleotides: TGTGCCATCAGTGGTGGACAGGGGGCTGGCTACACCTTC.